Described below is a single T cell receptor (beta chain) sequence and its context. The junction had 6 bases not matched to a gene; V was cut back by 1 base and J by 2 bases. Looked up from germline, CDR1 is SGHNT and CDR2 is YYREEE (reference sequence). The CDR3 consists of 15 residues. The data belong to a study of blood T cell repertoires in COVID-19. Study-level background: Samples of COVID-19 (acute and convalescent) were obtained from the United States, Italy and Spain. Nucleic acid was either cDNA or gDNA, and it came from T cells, B-cell-depleted T cells, or PBMCs.

As originally analysed: Estimation of nucleated cell counts was performed using reference gene primer amplification. TCRdb keeps only in-frame clones here, not all; method: immunoSEQ multiplex PCR. The D gene and trimming were derived from the DNA, and the V and J assignments and clone size from that table. The sample has 150,000 to 200,000 clones; approximately 90% are singletons. The sequence was obtained from a woman younger than 45 with active or convalescent COVID-19. Input material: peripheral blood. The V gene is TRBV5-4, the J gene TRBJ2-7, with 7 bases aligning to TRBD2. DNA for the CDR3: TGTGCCAGCAGCTTGTCCCCTAGCGGTACCTACGAGCAGTACTTC. This encodes CASSLSPSGTYEQYF.